This T cell receptor (beta chain) was retrieved from a study of blood T cell repertoires in COVID-19. Sequenced by immunoSEQ multiplex PCR; TCRdb stores in-frame clones only, minus some. The data contain under 200,000 clones, 83% of them singletons. The CDR3 is 18 amino acids. Trimming at V came to 6 bases and at J to 2 bases, leaving 12 bases not matched to a gene. CDR1 and CDR2 from the germline V gene are MGHDK and SYGVNS. Sequencing used peripheral blood. The receptor was isolated from a human donor in a cohort sampled during active COVID-19. The chain is built from TRBV25-1 and TRBJ2-5; 13 positions agree with TRBD2. As DNA, the CDR3 is TGTGCCAGCAGCCGCTGGGTACCGGGACTAGCGGGACAAGAGACCCAGTACTTC. It translates to CASSRWVPGLAGQETQYF.